This is a list of T cell receptor beta chains from one sample in a study of Tregs in tolerant kidney transplant recipients. Repertoires were generated with immunoSEQ multiplex PCR, while TCRdb's copy carries only in-frame clones and drops some. The repertoire holds fewer than 100,000 clones, approximately 94% seen once, with approximately 0.48% in the top ten. Sample: CD4+ T cells from blood, taken before the transplant. These receptors came from a human donor who received a combined kidney and bone marrow transplant. Both conserved end residues are part of each CDR3. D genes are given only for firm matches. The size entry is marked missing in some rows and otherwise reads once, few, many or a size class.

.	TRBV11-2	TRBJ1-1	.	CASSFQRETEAFF	TGTGCCAGCAGCTTTCAACGGGAGACTGAAGCTTTCTTT
.	TRBV25-1	TRBJ2-5	.	CASSTGMGETQYF	TGTGCCAGCAGCACAGGGATGGGAGAGACCCAGTACTTC
.	TRBV30	TRBJ1-1	TRBD1	CAWSVSGTGITEAFF	TGTGCCTGGAGTGTCTCCGGGACAGGGATCACTGAAGCTTTCTTT
.	TRBV7-2	TRBJ2-3	TRBD2	CASSPKGASGGPYTQYF	TGTGCCAGCAGCCCGAAGGGAGCTAGCGGGGGCCCCTATACGCAGTATTTT
.	TRBV7-2	TRBJ2-7	TRBD2	CASSRGGGSYEQYF	TGTGCCAGCAGCCGCGGCGGGGGCTCCTACGAGCAGTACTTC
.	TRBV6-6	TRBJ2-1	.	CASSSPSEWDEQFF	TGTGCCAGCAGTTCCCCTAGCGAGTGGGATGAGCAGTTCTTC
.	TRBV11-1	TRBJ2-7	.	CASSLVWGPYEQYF	TGTGCCAGCAGCTTAGTCTGGGGCCCCTACGAGCAGTACTTC
once	TRBV29-1	TRBJ2-3	.	CSVGTSGADTQYF	TGCAGCGTCGGGACTTCCGGCGCAGATACGCAGTATTTT
.	TRBV7-2	TRBJ1-1	.	CASSLEGTGHTEAFF	TGTGCCAGCAGCTTAGAGGGCACAGGGCACACTGAAGCTTTCTTT
.	TRBV7-8	TRBJ2-7	TRBD2	CASSWSGRNEQYF	TGTGCCAGCAGCTGGTCCGGGAGGAACGAGCAGTACTTC
once	TRBV27	TRBJ2-5	.	CASSLYSQETQYF	TGTGCCAGCAGTTTGTACAGCCAAGAGACCCAGTACTTC
.	TRBV29-1	TRBJ1-2	TRBD1	CSVGGQDYGYTF	TGCAGCGTTGGGGGACAGGACTATGGCTACACCTTC
.	TRBV21-1	TRBJ1-5	.	CASSKVRGAGKTCQPQHF	TGTGCCAGCAGCAAAGTCAGGGGGGCAGGGAAAACATGTCAGCCCCAGCATTTT
.	TRBV18	TRBJ2-5	.	CASSPITGETQYF	TGTGCCAGCTCACCAATTACGGGGGAGACCCAGTACTTC
.	TRBV5-4	TRBJ1-1	.	CASSLRGMNTEAFF	TGTGCCAGCAGCTTGAGGGGTATGAACACTGAAGCTTTCTTT
.	TRBV6-5	TRBJ1-3	.	CASSDSVSGNTIYF	TGTGCCAGCTCGGACAGCGTCTCTGGAAACACCATATATTTT
.	TRBV2	TRBJ2-2	.	CASSANINTGELFF	TGTGCCAGCAGTGCGAACATCAACACCGGGGAGCTGTTTTTT
.	TRBV2	TRBJ2-2	.	CASSVGPNTGELFF	TGTGCCAGCAGTGTTGGCCCGAACACCGGGGAGCTGTTTTTT
.	TRBV30	TRBJ1-1	.	CAWSVERGGMNTEAFF	TGTGCCTGGAGTGTTGAAAGGGGAGGGATGAACACTGAAGCTTTCTTT
.	TRBV7-8	TRBJ2-1	TRBD2	CASRLGLAAYNEQFF	TGTGCCAGCAGGCTAGGGCTAGCGGCCTACAATGAGCAGTTCTTC
few	TRBV6-4	TRBJ2-1	TRBD2	CASSDRTYGLAGGDNEQFF	TGTGCCAGCAGTGACCGCACTTATGGACTAGCGGGAGGGGACAATGAGCAGTTCTTC
.	TRBV11-3	TRBJ2-1	.	CASSLAGYHNEQFF	TGTGCCAGCAGCTTAGCAGGGTACCACAATGAGCAGTTCTTC
.	TRBV4-2	TRBJ1-6	TRBD1	CASSQKDRDGNSPLHF	TGTGCCAGCAGCCAAAAGGACAGGGACGGTAATTCACCCCTCCACTTT
.	TRBV7-2	TRBJ2-7	.	CASSQQGASLAGREEQYF	TGTGCCAGCAGCCAACAGGGGGCATCGCTAGCGGGACGTGAAGAGCAGTACTTC
.	TRBV19	TRBJ2-5	.	CASSYGFLETQYF	TGTGCCAGTAGTTACGGGTTTCTAGAGACCCAGTACTTC
.	TRBV4-3	TRBJ1-3	.	CASSRAGQRNTIYF	TGCGCCAGCAGCCGAGCTGGGCAGAGAAACACCATATATTTT
.	TRBV6-5	TRBJ2-2	.	CASNRQGGTGELFF	TGTGCCAGCAACCGACAGGGAGGCACCGGGGAGCTGTTTTTT